A selection of T cell receptor beta chains follows, all from one sample in a study of T-cell reconstitution after alpha-beta-depleted transplantation in children. In TCRdb, the PCR reads were re-called with MiXCR into one record per CDR3 protein. The sample yields 190,000 or so distinct CDR3 sequences, approximately 7% seen once. Material: PBMCs from the stem cell graft donor, obtained from the stem cell graft. Source of these receptors: a human donor who donated a stem cell graft to a child with Wiskott-Aldrich syndrome. Both conserved end residues are part of each CDR3. A D gene is named only where the DNA matches it firmly. A clone size is listed for some rows: how often the clone was seen (once, few, many), or a class if it is expanded.

D gene: .; clone size: many; V gene: TRBV20-1; J gene: TRBJ2-3; CDR3 protein: CSARGTLSTDTQYF; CDR3 DNA: TGCAGTGCTAGAGGGACCTTGTCCACAGATACGCAGTATTTT
D gene: .; clone size: .; V gene: TRBV30; J gene: TRBJ1-2; CDR3 protein: CAWTGLKGYTF; CDR3 DNA: TGTGCCTGGACAGGGCTTAAAGGCTACACCTTC
D gene: .; clone size: many; V gene: TRBV4-1; J gene: TRBJ1-1; CDR3 protein: CASSTEVRGVNTEAFF; CDR3 DNA: TGCGCCAGCAGCACCGAGGTGAGGGGAGTGAACACTGAAGCTTTCTTT
D gene: .; clone size: many; V gene: TRBV7-9; J gene: TRBJ2-1; CDR3 protein: CASSFPVQNEQFF; CDR3 DNA: TGTGCCAGCAGTTTTCCTGTCCAGAATGAGCAGTTCTTC
D gene: TRBD2; clone size: few; V gene: TRBV11-2; J gene: TRBJ2-7; CDR3 protein: CASSLRREGSYEQYF; CDR3 DNA: TGTGCCAGCAGCTTAAGGCGGGAGGGCTCCTACGAGCAGTACTTC
D gene: TRBD1; clone size: many; V gene: TRBV24-1; J gene: TRBJ2-2; CDR3 protein: CATSDSRTGGTGELFF; CDR3 DNA: TGTGCCACCAGTGATTCCCGGACAGGGGGGACCGGGGAGCTGTTTTTT
D gene: .; clone size: many; V gene: TRBV6-2/TRBV6-3; J gene: TRBJ2-7; CDR3 protein: CASSYSRASYEQYF; CDR3 DNA: TGTGCCAGCAGTTACTCGCGGGCCTCCTACGAGCAGTACTTC
D gene: TRBD1; clone size: many; V gene: TRBV5-5; J gene: TRBJ1-5; CDR3 protein: CASSPTGTGDQPQHF; CDR3 DNA: TGTGCCAGCAGCCCAACCGGGACAGGGGACCAGCCCCAGCATTTT
D gene: .; clone size: many; V gene: TRBV27; J gene: TRBJ2-5; CDR3 protein: CASSSPGETQYF; CDR3 DNA: TGTGCCAGCAGTTCCCCCGGGGAGACCCAGTACTTC
D gene: TRBD2; clone size: many; V gene: TRBV20-1; J gene: TRBJ2-2; CDR3 protein: CSALAGAPNTGELFF; CDR3 DNA: TGCAGTGCTTTAGCGGGGGCCCCGAACACCGGGGAGCTGTTTTTT
D gene: .; clone size: many; V gene: TRBV11-2; J gene: TRBJ2-5; CDR3 protein: CASSLDWVQETQYF; CDR3 DNA: TGTGCCAGCAGCTTAGATTGGGTCCAAGAGACCCAGTACTTC
D gene: .; clone size: many; V gene: TRBV5-6; J gene: TRBJ2-3; CDR3 protein: CASSVRTAADTQYF; CDR3 DNA: TGTGCCAGCAGCGTAAGGACCGCCGCAGATACGCAGTATTTT
D gene: TRBD1; clone size: many; V gene: TRBV5-1; J gene: TRBJ2-1; CDR3 protein: CASSPDRVNDNEQFF; CDR3 DNA: TGCGCCAGCAGCCCGGACAGGGTGAACGACAATGAGCAGTTCTTC
D gene: .; clone size: many; V gene: TRBV24-1; J gene: TRBJ2-5; CDR3 protein: CATSDPLALRGSETQYF; CDR3 DNA: TGTGCCACCAGTGATCCTCTTGCCCTTAGGGGTTCAGAGACCCAGTACTTC
D gene: .; clone size: many; V gene: TRBV10-3; J gene: TRBJ2-7; CDR3 protein: CAISGLQGLINEQYF; CDR3 DNA: TGTGCCATCAGTGGCCTACAGGGCCTGATAAACGAGCAGTACTTC
D gene: .; clone size: many; V gene: TRBV12-3/TRBV12-4; J gene: TRBJ2-3; CDR3 protein: CASSLWPDTQYF; CDR3 DNA: TGTGCCAGCAGTTTATGGCCAGATACGCAGTATTTT
D gene: TRBD2; clone size: many; V gene: TRBV14; J gene: TRBJ2-7; CDR3 protein: CASSQDSGSYYEQYF; CDR3 DNA: TGTGCCAGCAGCCAAGATAGCGGGAGTTACTACGAGCAGTACTTC
D gene: .; clone size: many; V gene: TRBV15; J gene: TRBJ2-5; CDR3 protein: CATSRDRGPEETQYF; CDR3 DNA: TGTGCCACCAGCAGAGATCGGGGACCAGAAGAGACCCAGTACTTC
D gene: TRBD1; clone size: many; V gene: TRBV13; J gene: TRBJ2-2; CDR3 protein: CASSPLTGTDTGELFF; CDR3 DNA: TGTGCCAGCAGCCCCCTGACAGGGACGGACACCGGGGAGCTGTTTTTT
D gene: .; clone size: .; V gene: TRBV5-1; J gene: TRBJ2-6; CDR3 protein: CASSLDYRGANVLTF; CDR3 DNA: TGCGCCAGCAGCTTGGATTACCGTGGGGCCAACGTCCTGACTTTC
D gene: .; clone size: .; V gene: TRBV2; J gene: TRBJ2-1; CDR3 protein: CASSERALAYNEQFF; CDR3 DNA: TGTGCCAGCAGTGAGAGGGCTCTCGCCTACAATGAGCAGTTCTTC
D gene: .; clone size: many; V gene: TRBV12-3/TRBV12-4; J gene: TRBJ1-1; CDR3 protein: CASSPTGTVTEAFF; CDR3 DNA: TGTGCCAGCAGCCCGACAGGCACAGTCACTGAAGCTTTCTTT
D gene: .; clone size: many; V gene: TRBV20-1; J gene: TRBJ1-5; CDR3 protein: CSAREGTNQPQHF; CDR3 DNA: TGCAGTGCTAGAGAGGGGACGAATCAGCCCCAGCATTTT
D gene: TRBD1; clone size: many; V gene: TRBV5-1; J gene: TRBJ2-4; CDR3 protein: CASSLTGTGEDIQYF; CDR3 DNA: TGCGCCAGCAGCTTGACCGGGACAGGAGAGGACATTCAGTACTTC
D gene: .; clone size: many; V gene: TRBV6-6; J gene: TRBJ1-1; CDR3 protein: CAVAGGYTEAFF; CDR3 DNA: TGTGCCGTCGCGGGCGGGTACACTGAAGCTTTCTTT
D gene: .; clone size: many; V gene: TRBV6-1; J gene: TRBJ2-7; CDR3 protein: CASSEPTATYEQYF; CDR3 DNA: TGTGCCAGCAGTGAGCCGACAGCAACCTACGAGCAGTACTTC
D gene: .; clone size: few; V gene: TRBV30; J gene: TRBJ2-3; CDR3 protein: CAWSGVEDTQYF; CDR3 DNA: TGTGCCTGGAGTGGCGTCGAGGATACGCAGTATTTT
D gene: .; clone size: many; V gene: TRBV12-3/TRBV12-4; J gene: TRBJ2-1; CDR3 protein: CASSLIPAVGEQFF; CDR3 DNA: TGTGCCAGCAGTTTAATCCCAGCGGTAGGCGAGCAGTTCTTC
D gene: TRBD2; clone size: many; V gene: TRBV29-1; J gene: TRBJ2-6; CDR3 protein: CSVAIRGAGANVLTF; CDR3 DNA: TGCAGCGTTGCTATCCGGGGGGCTGGGGCCAACGTCCTGACTTTC
D gene: TRBD1; clone size: many; V gene: TRBV29-1; J gene: TRBJ2-7; CDR3 protein: CSVGDRGQYEQYF; CDR3 DNA: TGCAGCGTGGGAGACAGGGGGCAATACGAGCAGTACTTC
D gene: TRBD2; clone size: many; V gene: TRBV5-1; J gene: TRBJ2-7; CDR3 protein: CASSLTSVASYEQYF; CDR3 DNA: TGCGCCAGCAGCTTGACTAGCGTCGCCTCCTACGAGCAGTACTTC
D gene: TRBD1; clone size: many; V gene: TRBV7-8; J gene: TRBJ1-2; CDR3 protein: CASSYIHRQGQGGYTF; CDR3 DNA: TGTGCCAGCAGCTATATCCATAGACAGGGGCAAGGTGGCTACACCTTC
D gene: .; clone size: many; V gene: TRBV14; J gene: TRBJ2-3; CDR3 protein: CASSQVGVADTQYF; CDR3 DNA: TGTGCCAGCAGCCAAGTCGGGGTAGCAGATACGCAGTATTTT
D gene: TRBD1; clone size: .; V gene: TRBV11-2; J gene: TRBJ1-1; CDR3 protein: CASRTGRDTEAFF; CDR3 DNA: TGTGCCAGCCGGACAGGGAGGGACACTGAAGCTTTCTTT
D gene: .; clone size: many; V gene: TRBV29-1; J gene: TRBJ2-1; CDR3 protein: CSVETNEQFF; CDR3 DNA: TGCAGCGTTGAGACCAATGAGCAGTTCTTC
D gene: .; clone size: many; V gene: TRBV11-2; J gene: TRBJ1-1; CDR3 protein: CASSSPGLVGTEAFF; CDR3 DNA: TGTGCCAGCAGCTCACCGGGACTCGTTGGGACTGAAGCTTTCTTT
D gene: .; clone size: .; V gene: TRBV12-3/TRBV12-4; J gene: TRBJ2-1; CDR3 protein: CASNYGNEQFF; CDR3 DNA: TGTGCCAGCAACTATGGCAATGAGCAGTTCTTC
D gene: .; clone size: many; V gene: TRBV29-1; J gene: TRBJ1-2; CDR3 protein: CSVEGTEYGYTF; CDR3 DNA: TGCAGCGTTGAAGGGACAGAGTATGGCTACACCTTC
D gene: .; clone size: many; V gene: TRBV12-3/TRBV12-4; J gene: TRBJ2-5; CDR3 protein: CASSKSNGLWAQETQYF; CDR3 DNA: TGTGCCAGCAGCAAGAGCAATGGCCTGTGGGCCCAAGAGACCCAGTACTTC
D gene: .; clone size: many; V gene: TRBV28; J gene: TRBJ2-1; CDR3 protein: CASAGRGSREQFF; CDR3 DNA: TGTGCCAGCGCCGGTAGGGGGAGTAGGGAGCAGTTCTTC
D gene: .; clone size: many; V gene: TRBV28; J gene: TRBJ1-1; CDR3 protein: CASRKGLLNTEAFF; CDR3 DNA: TGTGCCAGCAGGAAGGGCCTGTTGAACACTGAAGCTTTCTTT
D gene: .; clone size: many; V gene: TRBV5-1; J gene: TRBJ2-2; CDR3 protein: CASFLSGTGTGELFF; CDR3 DNA: TGCGCCAGCTTCCTTTCAGGGACGGGGACCGGGGAGCTGTTTTTT
D gene: TRBD1; clone size: many; V gene: TRBV20-1; J gene: TRBJ1-1; CDR3 protein: CSATGDRGRTEAFF; CDR3 DNA: TGCAGTGCTACCGGGGACAGGGGGAGGACTGAAGCTTTCTTT
D gene: .; clone size: .; V gene: TRBV11-2; J gene: TRBJ2-5; CDR3 protein: CASSLGFPRQETQYF; CDR3 DNA: TGTGCCAGCAGCTTAGGATTTCCCCGGCAAGAGACCCAGTACTTC
D gene: .; clone size: many; V gene: TRBV24-1; J gene: TRBJ1-1; CDR3 protein: CATSDSGQTEAFF; CDR3 DNA: TGTGCCACCAGTGATTCTGGACAGACTGAAGCTTTCTTT
D gene: .; clone size: many; V gene: TRBV7-2; J gene: TRBJ2-7; CDR3 protein: CASSLGLGRVHEQYF; CDR3 DNA: TGTGCCAGCAGCTTAGGTCTAGGGAGAGTCCACGAGCAGTACTTC
D gene: .; clone size: .; V gene: TRBV13; J gene: TRBJ2-4; CDR3 protein: CASSRLGTGGDIQYF; CDR3 DNA: TGTGCCAGCAGCCGACTCGGGACGGGGGGCGACATTCAGTACTTC
D gene: .; clone size: many; V gene: TRBV5-5; J gene: TRBJ2-7; CDR3 protein: CASSLRGGSDEQYF; CDR3 DNA: TGTGCCAGCAGCTTGAGGGGTGGGTCCGACGAGCAGTACTTC
D gene: .; clone size: many; V gene: TRBV4-3; J gene: TRBJ1-2; CDR3 protein: CASSQERQGIGGYTF; CDR3 DNA: TGCGCCAGCAGCCAAGAACGGCAGGGTATCGGTGGCTACACCTTC
D gene: .; clone size: many; V gene: TRBV25-1; J gene: TRBJ2-2; CDR3 protein: CASSEWTGVLTGELFF; CDR3 DNA: TGTGCCAGCAGTGAATGGACGGGAGTATTAACCGGGGAGCTGTTTTTT
D gene: TRBD2; clone size: many; V gene: TRBV30; J gene: TRBJ2-7; CDR3 protein: CAWSSGLAGAFSYEQYF; CDR3 DNA: TGTGCCTGGAGTTCGGGACTAGCGGGAGCTTTCTCCTACGAGCAGTACTTC
D gene: .; clone size: many; V gene: TRBV12-3/TRBV12-4; J gene: TRBJ2-5; CDR3 protein: CASSQGLQETQYF; CDR3 DNA: TGTGCCAGCAGCCAGGGGCTCCAAGAGACCCAGTACTTC
D gene: TRBD1; clone size: few; V gene: TRBV12-3/TRBV12-4; J gene: TRBJ1-1; CDR3 protein: CASRSTGAARTFF; CDR3 DNA: TGTGCCAGCAGGTCGACAGGGGCTGCACGAACTTTCTTT
D gene: .; clone size: .; V gene: TRBV4-1; J gene: TRBJ1-2; CDR3 protein: CASSQDPGRGDGYTF; CDR3 DNA: TGCGCCAGCAGCCAAGATCCGGGGCGCGGGGATGGCTACACCTTC
D gene: .; clone size: .; V gene: TRBV18; J gene: TRBJ2-5; CDR3 protein: CASSPASMGTQETQYF; CDR3 DNA: TGTGCCAGCTCACCTGCCTCGATGGGGACCCAAGAGACCCAGTACTTC
D gene: .; clone size: many; V gene: TRBV7-8; J gene: TRBJ2-2; CDR3 protein: CASSGTALLNTGELFF; CDR3 DNA: TGTGCCAGCAGCGGCACCGCCCTCCTAAACACCGGGGAGCTGTTTTTT